Listed below are T cell receptor beta chains from one sample, sequenced in a study of T cells after posttransplantation cyclophosphamide. Profiling relied on immunoSEQ multiplex PCR, and the TCRdb table lists in-frame clones only, not all of them. This table has about 43,000 clones, less than 95% appearing once. The source material was PBMCs, sampled about 62 days after allogeneic stem cell transplant with posttransplant cyclophosphamide. Receptors were obtained from a male patient over 55 who received an allogeneic stem cell transplant from a related donor and was CMV-positive. Among the T cells, some may be from the graft donor. Both conserved end residues are part of each CDR3. Fields, in order: clone size, V gene, J gene, D gene, CDR3 DNA, CDR3 protein. A D gene is named only where the DNA matches it firmly. Clone size appears in some rows only: once, few, many, or a class for an expanded clone.

abundance: NA; v_gene: TRBV6-1; j_gene: TRBJ1-5; d_gene: NA; CDR3nt: TGTGCCAGCAGTGAAGGCCGGGGGGGCAGGGGCATAAAGCCCCAGCATTTT; CDR3aa: CASSEGRGGRGIKPQHF
abundance: NA; v_gene: TRBV5-1; j_gene: TRBJ1-4; d_gene: NA; CDR3nt: TGCGCCAGCAGCGGAGGACAGATGGATAATGAAAAACTGTTTTTT; CDR3aa: CASSGGQMDNEKLFF
abundance: NA; v_gene: TRBV7-9; j_gene: TRBJ2-3; d_gene: NA; CDR3nt: TGTGCCAGCAGGGGGGGGGCCGGGAATACGCAGTATTTT; CDR3aa: CASRGGAGNTQYF
abundance: NA; v_gene: TRBV5-1; j_gene: TRBJ2-4; d_gene: NA; CDR3nt: TGCGCCAGCAGCTCCACACGACAGGGAGGCATTCAGTACTTC; CDR3aa: CASSSTRQGGIQYF
abundance: once; v_gene: TRBV29-1; j_gene: TRBJ2-1; d_gene: TRBD2; CDR3nt: TGCAGCGTTGATAGGCTAGCGGGCGATGAGCAGTTCTTC; CDR3aa: CSVDRLAGDEQFF
abundance: NA; v_gene: TRBV6-5; j_gene: TRBJ1-1; d_gene: NA; CDR3nt: TGTGCCAGCAGTGCGACAGTTCAGAACACTGAAGCTTTCTTT; CDR3aa: CASSATVQNTEAFF
abundance: NA; v_gene: TRBV5-1; j_gene: TRBJ1-2; d_gene: NA; CDR3nt: TGCGCCAGCAGCTTGGCGGCGGAGGGCTACACCTTC; CDR3aa: CASSLAAEGYTF
abundance: once; v_gene: TRBV7-6; j_gene: TRBJ2-7; d_gene: NA; CDR3nt: TGTGCCAGCAGCCACGAGGGGGTTTACAAGATTAACGAGCAGTACTTC; CDR3aa: CASSHEGVYKINEQYF
abundance: NA; v_gene: TRBV6-5; j_gene: TRBJ1-1; d_gene: NA; CDR3nt: TGTGCCACCAATCCGTATACAGGAGGGTTTGAAGCTTTCTTT; CDR3aa: CATNPYTGGFEAFF
abundance: NA; v_gene: TRBV6-5; j_gene: TRBJ2-7; d_gene: TRBD1; CDR3nt: TGTGCCAGCAGTTACACAGGGGTATCCTACGAGCAGTACTTC; CDR3aa: CASSYTGVSYEQYF